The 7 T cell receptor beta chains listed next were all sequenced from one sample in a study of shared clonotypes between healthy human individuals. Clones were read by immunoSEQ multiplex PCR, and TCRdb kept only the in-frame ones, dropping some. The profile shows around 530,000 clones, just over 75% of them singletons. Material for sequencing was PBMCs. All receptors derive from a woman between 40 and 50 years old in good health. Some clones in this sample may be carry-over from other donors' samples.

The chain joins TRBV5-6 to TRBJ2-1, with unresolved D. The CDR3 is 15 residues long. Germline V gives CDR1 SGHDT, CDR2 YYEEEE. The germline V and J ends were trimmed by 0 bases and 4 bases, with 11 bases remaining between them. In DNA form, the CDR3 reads TGTGCCAGCAGCTTGGGGCTATGGTATTACAATGAGCAGTTCTTC. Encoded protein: CASSLGLWYYNEQFF.

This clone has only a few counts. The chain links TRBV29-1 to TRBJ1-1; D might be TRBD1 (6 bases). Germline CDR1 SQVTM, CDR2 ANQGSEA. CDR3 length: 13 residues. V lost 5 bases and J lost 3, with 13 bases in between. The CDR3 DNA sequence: TGCAGCGTTTCTACGGGGGGCGACACTGAAGCTTTCTTT. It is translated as CSVSTGGDTEAFF.

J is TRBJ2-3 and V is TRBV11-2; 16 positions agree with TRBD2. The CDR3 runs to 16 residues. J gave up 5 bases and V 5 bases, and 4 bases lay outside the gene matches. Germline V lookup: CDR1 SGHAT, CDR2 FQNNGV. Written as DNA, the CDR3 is TGTGCCAGCAGCCCCGGGACTAGCGGGAGGGAAGATACGCAGTATTTT. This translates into CASSPGTSGREDTQYF.

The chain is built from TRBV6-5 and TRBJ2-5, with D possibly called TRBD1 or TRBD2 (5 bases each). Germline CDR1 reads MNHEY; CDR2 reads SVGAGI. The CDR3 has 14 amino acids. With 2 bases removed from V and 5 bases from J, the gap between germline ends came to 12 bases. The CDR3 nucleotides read TGTGCCAGCAGTTACGGGGGATACAGGGAGACCCAGTACTTC. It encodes CASSYGGYRETQYF.

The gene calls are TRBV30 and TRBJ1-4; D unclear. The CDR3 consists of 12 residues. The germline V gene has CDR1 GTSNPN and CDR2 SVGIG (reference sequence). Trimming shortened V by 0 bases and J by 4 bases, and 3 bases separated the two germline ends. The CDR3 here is CAWSVNNEKLFF. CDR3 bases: TGTGCCTGGAGTGTAAATAATGAAAAACTGTTTTTT.

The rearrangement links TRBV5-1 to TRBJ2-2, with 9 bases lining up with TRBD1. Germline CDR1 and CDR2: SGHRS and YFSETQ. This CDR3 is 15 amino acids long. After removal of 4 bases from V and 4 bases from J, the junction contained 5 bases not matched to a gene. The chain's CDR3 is CASSLGQGSTGELFF. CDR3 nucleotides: TGCGCCAGCAGCCTTGGACAGGGGAGCACCGGGGAGCTGTTTTTT.

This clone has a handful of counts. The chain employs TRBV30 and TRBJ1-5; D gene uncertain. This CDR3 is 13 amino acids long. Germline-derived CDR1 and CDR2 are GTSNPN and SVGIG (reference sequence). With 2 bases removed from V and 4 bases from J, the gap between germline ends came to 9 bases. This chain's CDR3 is CAWSYSANQPQHF. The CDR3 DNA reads TGTGCCTGGAGTTACAGTGCAAATCAGCCCCAGCATTTT.